This entry lists 12 T cell receptor beta chains sequenced from one sample in a study of blood T cells in healthy people across ages. The use of a sample-barcoded 5' primer and a J-beta primer mix characterized a second PCR of roughly 7 to 12 cycles. Each CDR3 protein is one row after TCRdb ran MiXCR on the 5' RACE reads. The table shows approximately 730,000 distinct CDR3 sequences, with about 53% occurring only once. The sample taken for sequencing was blood. These receptors originate from an elderly man in good health.

As for this clonotype: The junction does not match germline at one end; this may be a read error. The chain is built from TRBV6-1 and TRBJ2-4, with 7 bases that match TRBD1. The CDR3 totals 12 residues. Germline V gene lookup returns CDR1 MNHNS and CDR2 SASEGT. The CDR3 loop reads CTSSTGVWEQYF. In DNA form, the CDR3 reads TGTACCAGCAGTACAGGGGTTTGGGAGCAGTACTTC.

This chain joins TRBV20-1 and TRBJ1-6; 7 nucleotides line up with TRBD1. V lost 4 bases to trimming and J lost 7 bases; unmatched junction nucleotides: 7. This CDR3 has 14 residues. Germline V gene lookup returns CDR1 DFQATT and CDR2 SNEGSKA (reference sequence). CDR3 in amino acids: CSAKPTGLNSPLHF. CDR3 nucleotide sequence: TGCAGTGCTAAGCCGACAGGGCTAAATTCACCCCTCCACTTT.

The CDR3 nucleotides read TGTGCCAGCAGTGAATTGGTGCCGAGGAGCACAGATACGCAGTATTTT. Its protein is CASSELVPRSTDTQYF. This chain connects TRBV2 to TRBJ2-3, with unresolved D. The CDR3 is 16 amino acids. CDR1 and CDR2 (germline): SNHLY, FYNNEI. Trimming cost V 2 bases and J 0 bases, with 12 bases left between them.

The chain uses TRBV20-1 and TRBJ2-4; tentatively, D is TRBD2 (6 bases). The J call may be in error: the DNA end matches TRBJ2-7 better. Looked up from germline, CDR1 is DFQATT and CDR2 is SNEGSKA (reference sequence). CDR3 length equals 14 residues. The CDR3 nucleotides are TGCAGCGCAGTCCGGGACTCCCTGGGGGACGAGCAGTACTTC. It codes for CSAVRDSLGDEQYF.

This chain joins TRBV5-1 and TRBJ1-2; perhaps TRBD1 as D (5 bases). This CDR3 has 15 amino acids. Germline-derived CDR1 and CDR2 are SGHRS and YFSETQ. With 0 bases removed from V and 7 bases from J, the gap between germline ends came to 16 bases. In DNA form, the CDR3 reads TGCGCCAGCAGCTTGGAGGCGGGACTGGGCATTGGCTACACCTTC. Protein product: CASSLEAGLGIGYTF.

This clonotype occurred a few times. V is TRBV5-1 and J is TRBJ2-7; the D gene is possibly TRBD2 (5 bases). V lost 4 bases, J lost 0 bases, and 17 bases lay in between. The germline V gene has CDR1 SGHRS and CDR2 YFSETQ. The CDR3 runs to 16 residues. CDR3 nucleotide sequence: TGCGCCAGCAGCACCGGACTTATCCCCCTCTCCTACGAGCAGTACTTC. Its protein is CASSTGLIPLSYEQYF.

This rearrangement joins TRBV24-1 to TRBJ1-5; TRBD1 aligns across 7 bases. The germline V gene encodes CDR1 KGHDR and CDR2 SFDVKD. The CDR3 totals 12 residues. Unmatched junction bases numbered 2, after V lost 12 bases and J lost 1 base. In DNA, the CDR3 is TGTGCCGCACAGGGGAGCAATCAGCCCCAGCATTTT. It yields the protein CAAQGSNQPQHF.

This chain connects TRBV24-1 to TRBJ2-1; a weak D match, TRBD1 (5 bases). Trimming pared 5 bases from V and 10 bases from J, leaving 14 bases between. Germline CDR1 is KGHDR and CDR2 is SFDVKD. The CDR3 length is 13 residues. CDR3 nucleotides: TGTGCCACCAGTGTGGGGCCCGTCCCCGAGCAGTTCTTC. Translation: CATSVGPVPEQFF.

This chain uses TRBV4-1 with TRBJ2-3, with a possible D match to TRBD1 (6 bases). The CDR3 runs to 14 residues. Germline lookup yields CDR1 MGHRA and CDR2 YSYEKL. Trimming removed 0 bases at V and 14 bases at J, with 18 bases between. The CDR3 here is CASSQDSTRGYAYF. For the CDR3, the DNA is TGCGCCAGCAGCCAAGATTCGACGAGGGGGTACGCGTATTTT.

V usage is TRBV10-3 and J usage is TRBJ2-3; the match to TRBD2 covers 8 bases. Losses at the gene ends were 8 bases for V and 14 bases for J; bases not matched to a gene: 27. The CDR3 is 17 amino acids. Germline V gives CDR1 ENHRY, CDR2 SYGVKD. The CDR3 DNA reads TGTGCCATCGCAAAACAAGGGGTAGCGGGATGGGGCGGATACGCGTATTTT. Residues: CAIAKQGVAGWGGYAYF.

The rearrangement uses TRBV5-1 and TRBJ2-1, with TRBD2 matching 10 bases. CDR3 length: 15 amino acids. The ends lost 0 bases at V and 7 bases at J; junction bases unmatched: 4. Germline CDR1 SGHRS, CDR2 YFSETQ. The CDR3 bases are TGCGCCAGCAGCTTGGGGGCTAGCGGGAGAAATGAGCAGTTCTTC. Its translation is CASSLGASGRNEQFF.

The V gene is TRBV4-1, the J gene TRBJ2-6; 8 bases fit TRBD2. Per germline, CDR1 MGHRA and CDR2 YSYEKL. The ends lost 2 bases at V and 7 bases at J; junction bases unmatched: 4. This CDR3 is built from 15 residues. The CDR3 DNA reads TGCGCCAGCAGCCAATACGGGGGGGTAGCCAACGTCCTGACTTTC. Translation: CASSQYGGVANVLTF.